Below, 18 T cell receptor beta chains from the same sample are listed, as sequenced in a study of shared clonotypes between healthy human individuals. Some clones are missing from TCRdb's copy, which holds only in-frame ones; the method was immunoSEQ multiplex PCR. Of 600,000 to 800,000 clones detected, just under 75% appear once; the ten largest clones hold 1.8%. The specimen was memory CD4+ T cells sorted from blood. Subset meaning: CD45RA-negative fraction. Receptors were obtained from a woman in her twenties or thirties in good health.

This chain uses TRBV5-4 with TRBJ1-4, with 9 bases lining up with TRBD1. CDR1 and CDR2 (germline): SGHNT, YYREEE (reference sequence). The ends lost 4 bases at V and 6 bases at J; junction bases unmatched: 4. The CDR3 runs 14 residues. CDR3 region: CASSPTGGDEKLFF. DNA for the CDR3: TGTGCCAGCAGCCCCACAGGGGGCGATGAAAAACTGTTTTTT.

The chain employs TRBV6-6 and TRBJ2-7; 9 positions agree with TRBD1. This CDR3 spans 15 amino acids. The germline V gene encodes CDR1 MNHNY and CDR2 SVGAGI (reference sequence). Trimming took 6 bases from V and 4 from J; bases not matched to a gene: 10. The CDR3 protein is CASRETGGSLYEQYF. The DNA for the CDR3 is TGTGCCAGCAGGGAGACAGGGGGATCTCTATACGAGCAGTACTTC.

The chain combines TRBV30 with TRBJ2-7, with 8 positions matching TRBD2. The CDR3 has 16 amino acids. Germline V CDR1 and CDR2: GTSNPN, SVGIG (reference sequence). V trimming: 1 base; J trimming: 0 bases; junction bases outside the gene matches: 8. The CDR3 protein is CAWSEEAGAHSYEQYF. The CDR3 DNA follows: TGTGCCTGGAGTGAAGAAGCGGGAGCACACTCCTACGAGCAGTACTTC. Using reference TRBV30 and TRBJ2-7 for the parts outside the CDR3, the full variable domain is SQTIHQWPATLVQPVGSPLSLECTVEGTSNPNLYWYRQAAGRGLQLLFYSVGIGQISSEVPQNLSASRPQDRQFILSSKKLLLSDSGFYLCAWSEEAGAHSYEQYFGPGTRLTVT.

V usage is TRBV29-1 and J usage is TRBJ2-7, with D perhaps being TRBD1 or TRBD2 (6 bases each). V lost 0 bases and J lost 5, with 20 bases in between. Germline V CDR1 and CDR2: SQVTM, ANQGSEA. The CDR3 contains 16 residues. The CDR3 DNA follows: TGCAGCGTTGAAGACTACCTTCGGACGGGGGCCAACGAGCAGTACTTC. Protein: CSVEDYLRTGANEQYF.

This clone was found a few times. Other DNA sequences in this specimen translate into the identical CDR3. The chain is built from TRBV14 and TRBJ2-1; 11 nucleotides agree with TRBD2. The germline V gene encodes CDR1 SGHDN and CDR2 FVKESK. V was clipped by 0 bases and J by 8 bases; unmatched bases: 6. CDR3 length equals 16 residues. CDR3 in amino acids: CASSQDRTSGRYEQFF. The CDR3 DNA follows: TGTGCCAGCAGCCAAGATAGGACTAGCGGGCGGTATGAGCAGTTCTTC.

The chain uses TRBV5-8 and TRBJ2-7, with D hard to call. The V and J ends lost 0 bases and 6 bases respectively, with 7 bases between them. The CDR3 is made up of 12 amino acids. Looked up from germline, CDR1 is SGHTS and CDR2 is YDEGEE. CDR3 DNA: TGTGCCAGCAGCTTGGCCAAGACCGAGCAGTACTTC. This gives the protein CASSLAKTEQYF.

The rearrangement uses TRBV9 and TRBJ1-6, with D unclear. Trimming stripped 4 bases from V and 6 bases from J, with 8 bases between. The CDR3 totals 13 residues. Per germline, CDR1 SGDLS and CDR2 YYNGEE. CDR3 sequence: CASSISTNSPLHF. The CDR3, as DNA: TGTGCCAGCAGCATCTCTACTAATTCACCCCTCCACTTT.

This CDR3 is CASSLGNNYGYTF. In nucleotides, the CDR3 is TGTGCCAGCAGCTTGGGGAACAACTATGGCTACACCTTC. J is TRBJ1-2 and V is TRBV7-6; D is uncertain. Germline V gene lookup returns CDR1 SGHVS and CDR2 FNYEAQ. V lost 3 bases to trimming and J lost 2 bases, with 7 bases between them. This CDR3 region has 13 residues.

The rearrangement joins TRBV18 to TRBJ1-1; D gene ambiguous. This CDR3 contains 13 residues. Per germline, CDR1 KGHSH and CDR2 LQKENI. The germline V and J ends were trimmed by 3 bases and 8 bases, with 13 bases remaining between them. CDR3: CASSPGRPGEAFF. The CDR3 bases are TGTGCCAGCTCACCCGGACGGCCGGGGGAAGCTTTCTTT.

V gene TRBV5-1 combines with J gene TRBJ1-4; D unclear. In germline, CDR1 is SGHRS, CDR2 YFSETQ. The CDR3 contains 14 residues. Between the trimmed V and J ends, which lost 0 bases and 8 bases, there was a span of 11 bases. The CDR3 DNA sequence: TGCGCCAGCAGCTTGGTTGGTTTAAGCGAAAAACTGTTTTTT. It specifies CASSLVGLSEKLFF.

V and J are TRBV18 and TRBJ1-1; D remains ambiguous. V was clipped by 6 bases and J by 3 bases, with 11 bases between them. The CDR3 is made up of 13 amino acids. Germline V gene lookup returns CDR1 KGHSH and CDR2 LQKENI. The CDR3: CASSRDTYTEAFF. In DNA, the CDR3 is TGTGCCAGCTCCCGAGACACGTACACTGAAGCTTTCTTT.

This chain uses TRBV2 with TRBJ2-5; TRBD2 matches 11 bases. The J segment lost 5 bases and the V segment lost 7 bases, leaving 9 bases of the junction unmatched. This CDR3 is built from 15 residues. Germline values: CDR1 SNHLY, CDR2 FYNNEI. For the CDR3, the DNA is TGTGCCAGCAACCTACTAGCGGGAGTAGGGGAGACCCAGTACTTC. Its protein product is CASNLLAGVGETQYF.

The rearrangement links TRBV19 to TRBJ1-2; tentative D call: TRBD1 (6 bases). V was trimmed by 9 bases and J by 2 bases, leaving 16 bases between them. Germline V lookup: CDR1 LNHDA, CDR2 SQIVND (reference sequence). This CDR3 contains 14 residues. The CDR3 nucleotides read TGTGCCAGCCGAAAGGGGGGGGACAACTATGGCTACACCTTC. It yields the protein CASRKGGDNYGYTF.

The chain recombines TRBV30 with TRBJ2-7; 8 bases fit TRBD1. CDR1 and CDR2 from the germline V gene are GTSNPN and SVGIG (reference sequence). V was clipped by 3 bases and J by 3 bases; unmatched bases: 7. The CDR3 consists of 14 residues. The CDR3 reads CAWRSGQADYEQYF. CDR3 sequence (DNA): TGTGCCTGGAGATCGGGACAGGCTGACTACGAGCAGTACTTC.

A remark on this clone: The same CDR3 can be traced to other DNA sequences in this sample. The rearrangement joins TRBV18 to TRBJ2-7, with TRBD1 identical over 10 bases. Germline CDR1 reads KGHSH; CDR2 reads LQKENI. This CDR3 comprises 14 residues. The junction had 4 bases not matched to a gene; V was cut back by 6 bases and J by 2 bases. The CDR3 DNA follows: TGTGCCAGCTCTCCAGGACAGGGGGCCTACGAGCAGTACTTC. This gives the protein CASSPGQGAYEQYF.

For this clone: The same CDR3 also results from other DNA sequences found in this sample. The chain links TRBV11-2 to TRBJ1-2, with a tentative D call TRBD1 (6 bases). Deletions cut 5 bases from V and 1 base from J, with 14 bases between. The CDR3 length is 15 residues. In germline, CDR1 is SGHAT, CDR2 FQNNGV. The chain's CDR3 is CASSQPGQRNYGYTF. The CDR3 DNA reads TGTGCCAGCAGCCAACCCGGACAGCGTAACTATGGCTACACCTTC. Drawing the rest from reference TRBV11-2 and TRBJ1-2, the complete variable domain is EAGVAQSPRYKIIEKRQSVAFWCNPISGHATLYWYQQILGQGPKLLIQFQNNGVVDDSQLPKDRFSAERLKGVDSTLKIQPAKLEDSAVYLCASSQPGQRNYGYTFGSGTRLTVV.

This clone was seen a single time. The CDR3 here is CASSFYGEDYGYTF. DNA for the CDR3: TGTGCCAGCAGTTTCTACGGGGAGGACTATGGCTACACCTTC. The V gene is TRBV28, the J gene TRBJ1-2, with D hard to call. Trimming cost V 3 bases and J 3 bases, with 11 bases left between them. Germline V gene data show CDR1 as MDHEN and CDR2 as SYDVKM. CDR3 length: 14 residues.

CDR3 coding DNA: TGTGCCAGCAGCCTCACGCGGCAGGGGGAGTACGAGCAGTACTTC. It codes for CASSLTRQGEYEQYF. The chain has TRBV7-9 and TRBJ2-7, with 7 bases matching TRBD1. Germline assignment: CDR1 SEHNR and CDR2 FQNEAQ (reference sequence). J was trimmed by 4 bases and V by 5 bases; bases with no gene match: 11. The CDR3 is made up of 15 amino acids.